These T cell receptor beta chains were read from a single sample in a study of neurological immune-mediated disorders. TCRdb fed the 5' RACE reads into MiXCR, producing one record per CDR3 protein. The table records 95,000 to 110,000 distinct CDR3 sequences, 10% to 14% of them present only once. Sequencing was carried out using PBMCs. The receptors derive from a female donor with HTLV-1-associated myelopathy (HAM/TSP). Both conserved end residues are part of each CDR3. Clone size is given as once, few, many or a size class.

clone size	V gene	J gene	CDR3 protein
many	TRBV12-3/TRBV12-4	TRBJ2-5	CASSLGGQWYLTQYF
many	TRBV28	TRBJ2-2	CASGGPGVGTGELFF
few	TRBV7-3	TRBJ2-1	CASSLSGLNNEQFF
many	TRBV5-1	TRBJ2-2	CASSVSGGAESGELFF
few	TRBV11-2	TRBJ2-5	CASSLRGGLAVAETQYF
many	TRBV20-1	TRBJ1-5	CSARGFGGGQPQHF
many	TRBV7-2	TRBJ2-7	CASSHVGTGGIYEQYF
many	TRBV12-3/TRBV12-4	TRBJ1-4	CASSWTGGEVKLFF
many	TRBV20-1	TRBJ1-6	CSASGDFNSPLHF
many	TRBV20-1	TRBJ2-7	CSADVGGRFDEQYF
many	TRBV10-3	TRBJ2-7	CAISFSAGTGGSEQYF
many	TRBV5-1	TRBJ2-3	CASGPGGTDTQYF
many	TRBV5-1	TRBJ2-5	CASSLEGVETQYF
few	TRBV5-1	TRBJ2-7	CASSFQRGSLYEQYF
many	TRBV4-1	TRBJ2-1	CASSQGVAVYNEQFF